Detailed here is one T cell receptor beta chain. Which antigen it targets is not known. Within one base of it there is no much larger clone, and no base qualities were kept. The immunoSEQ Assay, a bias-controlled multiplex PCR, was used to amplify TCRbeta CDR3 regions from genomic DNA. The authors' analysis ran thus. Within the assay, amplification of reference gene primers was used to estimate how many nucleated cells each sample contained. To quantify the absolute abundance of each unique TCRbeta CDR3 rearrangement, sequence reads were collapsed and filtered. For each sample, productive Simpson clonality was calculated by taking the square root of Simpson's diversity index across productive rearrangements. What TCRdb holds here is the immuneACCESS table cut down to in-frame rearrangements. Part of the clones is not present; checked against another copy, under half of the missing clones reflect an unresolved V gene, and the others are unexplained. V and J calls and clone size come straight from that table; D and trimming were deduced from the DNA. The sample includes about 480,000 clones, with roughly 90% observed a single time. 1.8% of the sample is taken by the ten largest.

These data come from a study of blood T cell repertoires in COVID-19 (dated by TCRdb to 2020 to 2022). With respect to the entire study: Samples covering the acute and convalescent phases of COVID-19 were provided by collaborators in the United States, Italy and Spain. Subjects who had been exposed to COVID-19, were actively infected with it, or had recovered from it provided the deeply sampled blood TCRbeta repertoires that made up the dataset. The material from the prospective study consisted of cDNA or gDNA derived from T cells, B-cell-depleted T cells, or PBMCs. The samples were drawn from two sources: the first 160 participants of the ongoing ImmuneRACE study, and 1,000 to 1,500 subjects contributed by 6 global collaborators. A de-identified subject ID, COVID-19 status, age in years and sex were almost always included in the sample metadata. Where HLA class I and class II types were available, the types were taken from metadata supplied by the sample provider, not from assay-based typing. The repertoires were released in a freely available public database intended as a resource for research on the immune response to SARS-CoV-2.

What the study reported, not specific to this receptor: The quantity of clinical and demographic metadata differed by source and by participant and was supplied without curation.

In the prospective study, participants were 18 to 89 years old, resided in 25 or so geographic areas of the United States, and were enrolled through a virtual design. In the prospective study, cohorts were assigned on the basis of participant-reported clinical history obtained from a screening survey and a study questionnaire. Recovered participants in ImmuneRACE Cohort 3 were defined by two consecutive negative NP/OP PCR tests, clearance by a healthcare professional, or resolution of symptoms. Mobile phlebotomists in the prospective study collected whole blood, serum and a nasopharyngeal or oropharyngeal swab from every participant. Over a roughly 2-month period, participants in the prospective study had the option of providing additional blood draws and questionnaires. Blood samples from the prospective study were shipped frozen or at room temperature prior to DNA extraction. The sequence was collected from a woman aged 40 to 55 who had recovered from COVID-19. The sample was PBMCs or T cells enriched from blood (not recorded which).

The CDR3 is CASSLGRATYEQYF. The base sequence is TGTGCCAGCAGCTTAGGCAGGGCGACCTACGAGCAGTACTTC. The rearranged segments are TRBV11-2 and TRBJ2-7, with a weak D call of TRBD1 (5 bases match). V loses 1 base, J loses 2 bases, and the germline ends lie 9 bases apart. CDR1 and CDR2 were assigned from the germline V gene as SGHAT and FQNNGV. CDR3 length: 14 amino acids, cysteine to phenylalanine. Of the read, only the CDR3 DNA is kept; its 42 bases are in frame from base 1.